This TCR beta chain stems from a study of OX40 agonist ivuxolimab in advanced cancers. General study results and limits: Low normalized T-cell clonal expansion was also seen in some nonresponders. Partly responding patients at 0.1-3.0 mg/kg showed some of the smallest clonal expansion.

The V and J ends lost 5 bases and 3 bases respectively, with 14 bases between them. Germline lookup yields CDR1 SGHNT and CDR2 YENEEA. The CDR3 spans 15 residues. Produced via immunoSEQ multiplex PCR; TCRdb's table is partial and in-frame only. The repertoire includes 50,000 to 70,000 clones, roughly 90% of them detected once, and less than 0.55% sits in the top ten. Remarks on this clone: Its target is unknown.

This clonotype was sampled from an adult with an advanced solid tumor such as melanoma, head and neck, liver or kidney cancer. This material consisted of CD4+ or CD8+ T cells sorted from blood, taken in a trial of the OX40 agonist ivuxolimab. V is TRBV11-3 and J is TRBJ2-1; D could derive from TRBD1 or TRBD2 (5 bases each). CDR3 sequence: CASSPSGGVYNEQFF. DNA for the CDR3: TGTGCCAGCAGCCCCTCTGGGGGAGTCTACAATGAGCAGTTCTTC.